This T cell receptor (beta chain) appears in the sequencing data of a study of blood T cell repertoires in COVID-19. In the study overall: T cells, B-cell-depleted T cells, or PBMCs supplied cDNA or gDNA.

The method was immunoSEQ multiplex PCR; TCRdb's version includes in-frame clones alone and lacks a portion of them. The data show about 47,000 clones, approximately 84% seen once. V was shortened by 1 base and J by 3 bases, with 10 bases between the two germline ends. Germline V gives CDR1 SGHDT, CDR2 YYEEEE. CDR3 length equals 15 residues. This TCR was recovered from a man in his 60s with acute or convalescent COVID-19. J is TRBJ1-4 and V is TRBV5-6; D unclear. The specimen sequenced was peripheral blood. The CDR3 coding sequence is TGTGCCAGCAGCTTGATTGGCGGAGCTAATGAAAAACTGTTTTTT. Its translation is CASSLIGGANEKLFF.